This paragraph covers one T cell receptor beta chain sequence. CDR3 length: 15 residues. Looked up from germline, CDR1 is SGDLS and CDR2 is YYNGEE. With 1 base removed from V and 1 base from J, the gap between germline ends came to 9 bases. This specimen comes from a study of blood T cell repertoires in COVID-19. Data came from immunoSEQ multiplex PCR; TCRdb stores just in-frame clones and leaves some out. The table lists 350,000 to 450,000 clones, around 89% of them singletons. This receptor was taken from a man aged 35-49 years with acute or convalescent COVID-19. The sample taken for sequencing was peripheral blood. The rearrangement links TRBV9 to TRBJ1-3; no definite D call. The CDR3 region has the DNA TGTGCCAGCAGCGTATCGGCGGGGTCTGGAAACACCATATATTTT. Amino acid sequence: CASSVSAGSGNTIYF.